These 18 T cell receptor beta chains came from one sample sequenced in a study of cytomegalovirus exposure and HLA in healthy donors. The protocol was immunoSEQ multiplex PCR, while the TCRdb copy is restricted to in-frame clones and leaves out a portion. The sample lists about 110,000 clones, around 87% seen once, with 4% in the top ten. Specimen: PBMCs. These receptors were obtained from a woman in her late teens or twenties in good health and CMV-seropositive.

This chain joins TRBV25-1 and TRBJ2-1; D is uncertain. CDR1 is MGHDK and CDR2 is SYGVNS in the germline V gene. Trimming pared 3 bases from V and 8 bases from J, leaving 5 bases between. There are 11 residues in the CDR3. This chain's CDR3 is CASSDSYEQFF. CDR3 nucleotide sequence: TGTGCCAGCAGTGATAGCTATGAGCAGTTCTTC.

This chain uses TRBV4-1 with TRBJ2-7; D perhaps matches TRBD2 (5 bases). CDR1 and CDR2 (germline): MGHRA, YSYEKL. The CDR3 totals 15 residues. Trimming took off 0 bases at V and 6 bases at J, with 15 bases between the two ends. The CDR3 spells CASSQDWLAGREQYF. CDR3 coding DNA: TGCGCCAGCAGCCAAGATTGGCTAGCCGGACGCGAGCAGTACTTC.

This clone has more than one count but fewer than ten. The rearrangement uses TRBV6-1 and TRBJ1-2; TRBD1 might be the D (6 bases). The germline V gene has CDR1 MNHNS and CDR2 SASEGT. The CDR3 is made up of 12 amino acids. Trimming pared 6 bases from V and 5 bases from J, leaving 10 bases between. The CDR3 spells CASRAGQYGYTF. For the CDR3, the DNA is TGTGCCAGCAGGGCTGGACAGTATGGCTACACCTTC.

The chain uses TRBV6-5 and TRBJ1-1; the D is unclear. Germline V gene sequence: CDR1 MNHEY, CDR2 SVGAGI. V was pared by 2 bases and J by 3 bases, with 10 bases between. This CDR3 comprises 14 residues. The DNA of the CDR3 is TGTGCCAGCAGTTACACGGGAGGGTACACTGAAGCTTTCTTT. This translates into CASSYTGGYTEAFF.

The sample holds one count of this clone. V usage is TRBV28 and J usage is TRBJ2-7; 8 bases are a match to TRBD2. CDR3 length: 16 amino acids. V shed 1 base, J shed 5 bases, and the junction held 10 bases outside the gene matches. Per the germline V gene, CDR1 is MDHEN and CDR2 is SYDVKM. The CDR3 loop reads CASSLYGAGAVHEQYF. The CDR3, as DNA: TGTGCCAGCAGTTTATATGGAGCGGGAGCTGTCCACGAGCAGTACTTC.

The chain couples TRBV6-1 to TRBJ2-2, with D unclear. This CDR3 is 13 amino acids long. V gave up 0 bases and J gave up 5 bases, with 4 bases separating them. Germline loops: CDR1 MNHNS, CDR2 SASEGT. DNA of the CDR3: TGTGCCAGCAGTGAAGCTGAGACCGGGGAGCTGTTTTTT. It yields the protein CASSEAETGELFF.

This rearrangement joins TRBV15 to TRBJ2-3; 9 bases line up with TRBD1. Germline lookup yields CDR1 LNHNV and CDR2 YYDKDF (reference sequence). The ends lost 0 bases at V and 2 bases at J; junction bases unmatched: 3. The CDR3 runs to 16 residues. The CDR3: CATSRDGDRVTDTQYF. The CDR3 coding sequence is TGTGCCACCAGCAGAGATGGGGACAGGGTCACAGATACGCAGTATTTT.

This chain uses TRBV28 with TRBJ1-5; tentatively, D is TRBD1 (6 bases). The CDR3 runs to 20 residues. V lost 1 base and J 0 bases, leaving 22 bases between the germline ends. The germline V gene has CDR1 MDHEN and CDR2 SYDVKM. This CDR3 is CASSLFAGDIGSYSNQPQHF. CDR3 nucleotide sequence: TGTGCCAGCAGTTTATTTGCGGGGGACATTGGCAGCTATAGCAATCAGCCCCAGCATTTT.

CDR3 DNA: TGTGCCAGCAGTGGGATTCACAGGGAGATCACCGGGGAGCTGTTTTTT. Protein: CASSGIHREITGELFF. The chain carries TRBV6-4 and TRBJ2-2; possible D gene TRBD1, 6 bases. CDR1 is MRHNA, CDR2 SNTAGT, per germline. This CDR3 has 16 residues. Trimming pared 4 bases from V and 4 bases from J, leaving 16 bases between.

V and J are TRBV28 and TRBJ2-7; the D is unclear. The germline V and J ends were trimmed by 6 bases and 3 bases, with 15 bases remaining between them. Per the germline V gene, CDR1 is MDHEN and CDR2 is SYDVKM. This CDR3 has 14 residues. For the CDR3, the DNA is TGTGCCAGCAGGGCTGACATAGAACACTACGAGCAGTACTTC. Translated: CASRADIEHYEQYF.

This chain uses TRBV6-1 with TRBJ1-3, with a weak D call TRBD1 (5 bases). Trimming pared 10 bases from V and 4 bases from J, leaving 11 bases between. The CDR3 has 12 amino acids. Germline V gene data show CDR1 as MNHNS and CDR2 as SASEGT. CDR3 bases: TGTGCCACTCAGGGTCTCGGAAACACCATATATTTT. Amino acid sequence: CATQGLGNTIYF.

The V call is TRBV28, the J call TRBJ2-7; 7 bases map to TRBD1. Germline V gene lookup returns CDR1 MDHEN and CDR2 SYDVKM. This CDR3 spans 14 amino acids. CDR3 protein: CATTRTGTSYEQYF. The CDR3 DNA is TGTGCTACCACCCGGACAGGAACCTCCTACGAGCAGTACTTC. Combining the CDR3 with reference TRBV28 and TRBJ2-7 gives the whole variable domain DVKVTQSSRYLVKRTGEKVFLECVQDMDHENMFWYRQDPGLGLRLIYFSYDVKMKEKGDIPEGYSVSREKKERFSLILESASTNQTSMYLCATTRTGTSYEQYFGPGTRLTVT.

The genes are TRBV6-4 and TRBJ1-5; 8 bases agree with TRBD1. Germline lookup yields CDR1 MRHNA and CDR2 SNTAGT. V shed 3 bases and J 9 bases; nucleotides not matched to a gene: 13. This CDR3 is built from 16 residues. CDR3 region: CASSEFPASGGWPQHF. CDR3 nucleotide sequence: TGTGCCAGCAGTGAATTTCCAGCCTCAGGGGGCTGGCCCCAGCATTTT.

This clone was seen a single time. This chain joins TRBV10-3 and TRBJ1-1; D not resolved. Germline-derived CDR1 and CDR2 are ENHRY and SYGVKD. V dropped 10 bases and J dropped 4 bases, with 13 bases sitting between them. There are 12 residues in the CDR3. CDR3 coding DNA: TGTGCCAGCCGAGGGTTGGGCACTGAAGCTTTCTTT. It is translated as CASRGLGTEAFF.

This clone was recorded once. V usage is TRBV11-2 and J usage is TRBJ2-1, with 11 bases lining up with TRBD2. Germline-derived CDR1 and CDR2 are SGHAT and FQNNGV. The trim removed 1 base at V and 2 bases at J, leaving 4 bases unmatched. This CDR3 contains 17 residues. The CDR3 DNA reads TGTGCCAGCAGCTTAGGCCTAGCGGGGGGCCCCTACAATGAGCAGTTCTTC. Protein product: CASSLGLAGGPYNEQFF.

V usage is TRBV7-6 and J usage is TRBJ2-3, with 14 bases lining up with TRBD2. Germline CDR1 reads SGHVS; CDR2 reads FNYEAQ. The CDR3 consists of 19 residues. Trimming took 5 bases from V and 5 from J; bases not matched to a gene: 15. This CDR3 reads CASSQRLAGGPWVEDTQYF. Here the CDR3 DNA reads TGTGCCAGCAGCCAAAGACTAGCGGGGGGGCCTTGGGTGGAAGATACGCAGTATTTT.

By sample share, this clone is medium-sized (0.01 to 0.1%). This chain uses TRBV6-1 with TRBJ2-5, with 10 bases lining up with TRBD2. CDR1 is MNHNS and CDR2 is SASEGT in the germline V gene. With 3 bases clipped from V and 5 bases from J, the junction kept 9 bases outside the gene matches. The CDR3 covers 16 residues. DNA of the CDR3: TGTGCCAGCAGTGATCTAGCGGGAGTAGGGGGGGAGACCCAGTACTTC. Protein product: CASSDLAGVGGETQYF.

The chain employs TRBV7-9 and TRBJ1-4; 7 nucleotides align to TRBD1. This CDR3 is 14 amino acids long. J was trimmed by 7 bases and V by 7 bases; bases with no gene match: 9. The germline V gene encodes CDR1 SEHNR and CDR2 FQNEAQ (reference sequence). CDR3: CASTERQGPEKLFF. CDR3 DNA sequence: TGTGCCAGCACCGAACGACAGGGCCCTGAAAAACTGTTTTTT.